This T cell receptor (beta chain) was recovered during a study of blood T cell repertoires in COVID-19. This CDR3 region has 15 residues. Germline V lookup: CDR1 MDHEN, CDR2 SYDVKM. J gave up 3 bases and V 6 bases, and 5 bases lay outside the gene matches. Using immunoSEQ multiplex PCR, the repertoire was profiled, and TCRdb retains in-frame clones only, with some absent. The sample has over 250,000 clones, around 90% seen once. The rearrangement joins TRBV28 to TRBJ1-2; 12 bases align to TRBD1. This clonotype was obtained from a woman aged 25 to 39 who had recovered from COVID-19. Sequenced: PBMCs or T cells enriched from blood (not recorded which). The CDR3, as DNA: TGTGCCAGCAGGGGACAGGGGGCGCCCGACTATGGCTACACCTTC. Residues: CASRGQGAPDYGYTF.